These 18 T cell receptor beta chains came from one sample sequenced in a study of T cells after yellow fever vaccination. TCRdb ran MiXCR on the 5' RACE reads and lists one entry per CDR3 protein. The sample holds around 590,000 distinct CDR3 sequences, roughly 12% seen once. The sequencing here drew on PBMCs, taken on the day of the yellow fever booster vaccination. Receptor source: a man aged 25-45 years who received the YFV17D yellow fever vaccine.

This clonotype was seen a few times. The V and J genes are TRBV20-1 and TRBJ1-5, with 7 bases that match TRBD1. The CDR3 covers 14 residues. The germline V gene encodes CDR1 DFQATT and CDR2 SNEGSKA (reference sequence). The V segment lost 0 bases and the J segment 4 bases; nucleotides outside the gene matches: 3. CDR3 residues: CSAREPGQNQPQHF. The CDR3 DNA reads TGCAGTGCTAGAGAGCCGGGACAGAATCAGCCCCAGCATTTT.

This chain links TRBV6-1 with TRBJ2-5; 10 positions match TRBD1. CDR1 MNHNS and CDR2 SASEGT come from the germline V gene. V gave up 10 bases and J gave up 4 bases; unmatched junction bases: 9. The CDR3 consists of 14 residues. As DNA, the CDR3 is TGTGCCAACTCCCGGACAGGGGGGATAGAGACCCAGTACTTC. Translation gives CANSRTGGIETQYF.

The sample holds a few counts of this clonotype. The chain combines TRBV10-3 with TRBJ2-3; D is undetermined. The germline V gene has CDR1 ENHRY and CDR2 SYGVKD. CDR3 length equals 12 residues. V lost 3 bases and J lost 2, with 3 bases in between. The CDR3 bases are TGTGCCATCAGTGAAGCCACAGATACGCAGTATTTT. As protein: CAISEATDTQYF.

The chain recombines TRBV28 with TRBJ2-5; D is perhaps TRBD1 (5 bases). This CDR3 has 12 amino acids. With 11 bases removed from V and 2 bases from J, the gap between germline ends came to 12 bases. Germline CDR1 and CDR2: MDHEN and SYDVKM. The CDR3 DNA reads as TGTGCCGCCCTGGGGCTGCAAGAGACCCAGTACTTC. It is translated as CAALGLQETQYF.

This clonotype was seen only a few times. The CDR3 loop is CASSLAGAGGDYTF. CDR3 DNA sequence: TGTGCCAGCAGCCTCGCCGGGGCAGGGGGGGACTACACCTTC. The V call is TRBV7-2, the J call TRBJ1-2; 7 bases map to TRBD1. Looked up from germline, CDR1 is SGHTA and CDR2 is FQGNSA. With V trimmed by 5 bases and J by 10 bases, 13 bases remained unmatched. The CDR3 runs 14 residues.

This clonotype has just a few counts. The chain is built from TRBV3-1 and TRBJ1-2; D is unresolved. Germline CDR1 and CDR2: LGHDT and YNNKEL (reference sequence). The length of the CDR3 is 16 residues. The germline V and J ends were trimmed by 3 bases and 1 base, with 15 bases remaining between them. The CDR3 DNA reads TGTGCCAGCAGCCAGACGTCGTCAGGTATTAACTATGGCTACACCTTC. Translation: CASSQTSSGINYGYTF. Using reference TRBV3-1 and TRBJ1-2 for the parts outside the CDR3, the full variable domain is DTAVSQTPKYLVTQMGNDKSIKCEQNLGHDTMYWYKQDSKKFLKIMFSYNNKELIINETVPNRFSPKSPDKAHLNLHINSLELGDSAVYFCASSQTSSGINYGYTFGSGTRLTVV.

CDR3 DNA sequence: TGTGCCAGCAGCTTAGAGGTTAGCGGGAGACCCTTTAGCTCCTACAATGAGCAGTTCTTC. This sequence encodes CASSLEVSGRPFSSYNEQFF. The chain uses TRBV11-2 and TRBJ2-1; 9 bases fit TRBD2. This CDR3 has 20 amino acids. Germline V gives CDR1 SGHAT, CDR2 FQNNGV. Germline trimming cut 0 bases from V and 0 bases from J; bases unmatched to any gene: 12.

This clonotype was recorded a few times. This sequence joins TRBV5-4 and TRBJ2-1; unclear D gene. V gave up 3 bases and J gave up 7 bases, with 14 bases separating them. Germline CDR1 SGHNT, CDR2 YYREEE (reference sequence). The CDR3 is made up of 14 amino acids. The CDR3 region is CASSYGPKENEQFF. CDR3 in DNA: TGTGCCAGCAGCTACGGGCCTAAAGAAAATGAGCAGTTCTTC.

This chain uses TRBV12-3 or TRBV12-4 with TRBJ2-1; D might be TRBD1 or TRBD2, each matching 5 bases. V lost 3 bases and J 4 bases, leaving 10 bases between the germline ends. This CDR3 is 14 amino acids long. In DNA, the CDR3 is TGTGCCAGCAGTTTTGGGACCCAGTACAATGAGCAGTTCTTC. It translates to CASSFGTQYNEQFF.

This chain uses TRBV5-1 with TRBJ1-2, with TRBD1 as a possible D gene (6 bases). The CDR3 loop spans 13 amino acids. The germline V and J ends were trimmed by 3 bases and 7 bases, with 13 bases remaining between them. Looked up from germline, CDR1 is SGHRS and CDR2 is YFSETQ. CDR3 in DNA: TGCGCCAGCAGCTCACAGGGAGATCGTGGCTACACCTTC. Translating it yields CASSSQGDRGYTF.

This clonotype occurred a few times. Written as DNA, the CDR3 is TGTGCCAGCAGTTGGGTTGGGGGGAGGCTAAGGACAGATACGCAGTATTTT. Protein product: CASSWVGGRLRTDTQYF. The chain recombines TRBV12-3 or TRBV12-4 with TRBJ2-3, with D possibly being TRBD2 (6 bases). The CDR3 covers 17 residues. V shed 4 bases and J shed 3 bases, with 20 bases lying between them.

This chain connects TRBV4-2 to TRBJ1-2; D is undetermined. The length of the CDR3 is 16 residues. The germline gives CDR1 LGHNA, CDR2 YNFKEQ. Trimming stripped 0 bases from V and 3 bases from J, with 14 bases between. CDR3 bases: TGTGCCAGCAGCCAAGATTTAATCGATTTTTACTATGGCTACACCTTC. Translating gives CASSQDLIDFYYGYTF.

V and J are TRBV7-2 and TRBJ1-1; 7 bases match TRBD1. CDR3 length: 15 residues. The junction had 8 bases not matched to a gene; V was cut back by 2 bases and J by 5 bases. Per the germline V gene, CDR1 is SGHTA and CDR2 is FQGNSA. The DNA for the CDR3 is TGTGCCAGCAGCTTATCAGTCAGGGGGGAGACTGAAGCTTTCTTT. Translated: CASSLSVRGETEAFF. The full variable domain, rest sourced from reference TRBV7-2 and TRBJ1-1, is GAGVSQSPSNKVTEKGKDVELRCDPISGHTALYWYRQSLGQGLEFLIYFQGNSAPDKSGLPSDRFSAERTGGSVSTLTIQRTQQEDSAVYLCASSLSVRGETEAFFGQGTRLTVV.

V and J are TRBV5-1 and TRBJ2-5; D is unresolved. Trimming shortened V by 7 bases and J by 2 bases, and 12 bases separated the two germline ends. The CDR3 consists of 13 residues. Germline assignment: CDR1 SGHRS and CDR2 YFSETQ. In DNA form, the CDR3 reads TGCGCCAGCCACCCTTCCTATCAAGAGACCCAGTACTTC. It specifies CASHPSYQETQYF.

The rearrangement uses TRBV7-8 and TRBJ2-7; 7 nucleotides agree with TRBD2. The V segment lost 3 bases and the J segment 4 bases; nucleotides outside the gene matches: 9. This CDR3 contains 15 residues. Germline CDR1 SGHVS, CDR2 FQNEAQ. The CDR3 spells CASSFGPAGTYEQYF. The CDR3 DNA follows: TGTGCCAGCAGCTTCGGCCCAGCGGGAACGTACGAGCAGTACTTC.

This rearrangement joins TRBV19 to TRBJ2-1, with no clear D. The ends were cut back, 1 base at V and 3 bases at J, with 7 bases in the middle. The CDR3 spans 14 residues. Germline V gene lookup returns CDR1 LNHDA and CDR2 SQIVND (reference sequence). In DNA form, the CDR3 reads TGTGCCAGTAGTATAGGGGCTAGCTACAATGAGCAGTTCTTC. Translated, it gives CASSIGASYNEQFF.

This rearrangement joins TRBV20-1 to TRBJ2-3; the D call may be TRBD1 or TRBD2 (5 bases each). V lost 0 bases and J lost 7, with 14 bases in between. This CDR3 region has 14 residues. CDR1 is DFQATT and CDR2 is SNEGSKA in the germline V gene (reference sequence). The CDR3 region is CSARDVTLGHTQYF. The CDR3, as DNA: TGCAGTGCTAGAGATGTGACCCTGGGACATACGCAGTATTTT.

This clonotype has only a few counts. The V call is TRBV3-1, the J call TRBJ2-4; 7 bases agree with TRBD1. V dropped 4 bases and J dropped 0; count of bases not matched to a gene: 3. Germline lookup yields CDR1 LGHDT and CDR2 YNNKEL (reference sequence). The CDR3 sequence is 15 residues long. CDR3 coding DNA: TGTGCCAGCAGCCCACGGGACAGAGCCAAAAACATTCAGTACTTC. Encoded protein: CASSPRDRAKNIQYF.